One sample yielded the 23 T cell receptor beta chains listed below, sequenced in a study of T cell repertoires in cytomegalovirus infection. From the reads, TCRdb called clonotypes with MiXCR, one entry per CDR3 protein. The profile shows roughly 640,000 distinct CDR3 sequences, 20% to 25% of them singletons. Material for sequencing was CD8+ T cells from PBMCs. All receptors derive from a human donor in good health (CMV status not recorded). Some clones in this sample may be carry-over from other donors' samples.

In its sample, this clonotype was seen a few times. The CDR3 DNA is TGTGCCAGCAGCTTAGCACGCTCTGCTGGGGCCAACGTCCTGACTTTC. It encodes CASSLARSAGANVLTF. The chain carries TRBV7-6 and TRBJ2-6; D call uncertain. The CDR3 length is 16 residues. CDR1 and CDR2 (germline): SGHVS, FNYEAQ. V was shortened by 0 bases and J by 2 bases, with 8 bases between the two germline ends.

This chain links TRBV7-3 with TRBJ1-2, with D possibly TRBD1 on 6 matching bases. Deletions cut 4 bases from V and 3 bases from J, with 9 bases between. Germline V gives CDR1 SGHTA, CDR2 FQGTGA. The CDR3 contains 13 residues. The CDR3, as DNA: TGTGCCAGCAGCTGGACAGAGGACTATGGCTACACCTTC. Translated: CASSWTEDYGYTF.

This clonotype was counted a few times. The chain uses TRBV14 and TRBJ2-2; D remains ambiguous. Germline V gene sequence: CDR1 SGHDN, CDR2 FVKESK. Trimming removed 4 bases at V and 4 bases at J, with 19 bases between. CDR3 length: 17 amino acids. CDR3 in DNA: TGTGCCAGCAGCCTGACGAACGGACCTCGCGGCACCGGGGAGCTGTTTTTT. Protein: CASSLTNGPRGTGELFF.

This clonotype was counted a few times. The rearrangement links TRBV27 to TRBJ2-5, with D perhaps assigned TRBD1 or TRBD2 (5 bases each). Trimming took off 6 bases at V and 7 bases at J, with 15 bases between the two ends. This CDR3 is built from 13 residues. Per the germline V gene, CDR1 is MNHEY and CDR2 is SMNVEV (reference sequence). This CDR3 reads CASSHGTSGTQYF. The CDR3 DNA reads as TGTGCCAGCAGCCATGGGACCTCCGGGACCCAGTACTTC.

The CDR3 DNA reads TGTGCCAGCAGCCAAGAACAGGGGGCCTGGTTTAGGGGATCCTACAATGAGCAGTTCTTC. Translated, it gives CASSQEQGAWFRGSYNEQFF. The chain joins TRBV14 to TRBJ2-1; TRBD1 agrees at 9 bases. The germline CDR1 and CDR2 sequences are SGHDN and FVKESK. The CDR3 is 20 amino acids. With V trimmed by 0 bases and J by 1 base, 13 bases remained unmatched.

This clonotype occurred many times. The J gene is TRBJ2-1, the V gene TRBV7-8; 7 bases map to TRBD2. The CDR3 consists of 16 residues. Germline V lookup: CDR1 SGHVS, CDR2 FQNEAQ. J gave up 8 bases and V 3 bases, and 13 bases lay outside the gene matches. CDR3 sequence: CASSFFPGGSLDEQFF. CDR3 nucleotide sequence: TGTGCCAGCAGCTTTTTCCCCGGGGGGTCTTTGGATGAGCAGTTCTTC.

This clonotype was found a few times. The chain has TRBV28 and TRBJ2-7, with 10 bases matching TRBD1. Germline-derived CDR1 and CDR2 are MDHEN and SYDVKM. CDR3 size: 12 residues. J lost 7 bases, V lost 10 bases, and 7 bases had no gene match. The CDR3 here is CATSGTGVEQYV. The DNA of the CDR3 is TGTGCCACCTCCGGGACAGGGGTAGAGCAGTACGTC.

This clonotype was picked up one time. This rearrangement joins TRBV10-3 to TRBJ1-6; weak D call: TRBD1 (6 bases). Germline V gives CDR1 ENHRY, CDR2 SYGVKD. This CDR3 contains 19 residues. Deletions cut 2 bases from V and 3 bases from J, with 20 bases between. CDR3 amino acids: CAISEPNWAGEGYNSPLHF. CDR3 DNA sequence: TGTGCCATCAGTGAGCCGAATTGGGCAGGGGAAGGCTATAATTCACCCCTCCACTTT.

Notes on this clonotype: The junction does not match germline at one end; this may be a read error. The V gene is TRBV6-6, the J gene TRBJ2-1; D unresolved. Looked up from germline, CDR1 is MNHNY and CDR2 is SVGAGI (reference sequence). This CDR3 is built from 15 residues. The CDR3 region has the DNA TGTGCCAGCAGACGAGACACCAGCTCCTACATTGAGCAGTTCTTC. It encodes CASRRDTSSYIEQFF.

Many counts were recorded for this clonotype. CDR3: CASSSGTARRGTQHF. The CDR3 DNA is TGTGCCAGCAGTTCCGGGACAGCCCGGCGGGGGACCCAGCATTTT. The V gene is TRBV6-2 or TRBV6-3, the J gene TRBJ1-5; TRBD1 matches at 7 bases. This CDR3 contains 15 residues. Germline V lookup: CDR1 MNHEY, CDR2 SVGEGT. V trimming: 4 bases; J trimming: 11 bases; junction bases outside the gene matches: 14.

The chain links TRBV2 to TRBJ1-2; D uncertain. CDR3 length: 11 amino acids. Looked up from germline, CDR1 is SNHLY and CDR2 is FYNNEI. V lost 11 bases, J lost 3 bases, and 10 bases lay in between. The CDR3 DNA is TGTGCCGGAACCAAGGACTATGGCTACACCTTC. Translated, it gives CAGTKDYGYTF.

This clonotype was found many times. The chain recombines TRBV9 with TRBJ2-1, with 8 nucleotides matching TRBD2. The CDR3 contains 15 residues. The ends lost 4 bases at V and 2 bases at J; junction bases unmatched: 5. Germline V lookup: CDR1 SGDLS, CDR2 YYNGEE. The CDR3 reads CASSPGGGTYNEQFF. CDR3 bases: TGTGCCAGCAGCCCCGGCGGGGGGACCTACAATGAGCAGTTCTTC.

This clonotype was detected only a few times. The gene calls are TRBV20-1 and TRBJ2-1; possible D gene TRBD1, 6 bases. This CDR3 comprises 13 residues. Trimming pared 0 bases from V and 9 bases from J, leaving 12 bases between. The germline V gene has CDR1 DFQATT and CDR2 SNEGSKA (reference sequence). This CDR3 is CSARDYRGIEQFF. The CDR3 nucleotides are TGCAGTGCTAGAGATTATAGGGGGATTGAGCAGTTCTTC.

This clonotype was counted many times. This chain connects TRBV7-9 to TRBJ2-1, with no clear D. Germline V gene lookup returns CDR1 SEHNR and CDR2 FQNEAQ (reference sequence). V lost 1 base, J lost 9 bases, and 13 bases lay in between. CDR3 length equals 14 residues. CDR3 sequence (DNA): TGTGCCAGCAGCTTAGTTGGCTTGGGCACTGAGCAGTTCTTC. Translating it yields CASSLVGLGTEQFF.

This clonotype was recorded a few times. This chain uses TRBV12-3 or TRBV12-4 with TRBJ2-5, with D perhaps given as TRBD1 or TRBD2 (5 bases each). This CDR3 contains 15 residues. V lost 5 bases, J lost 0 bases, and 13 bases lay in between. The CDR3 sequence is CASSPRGSHQETQYF. The CDR3, as DNA: TGTGCCAGCAGTCCCCGGGGCAGCCACCAAGAGACCCAGTACTTC.

This clonotype was seen a handful of times. This chain uses TRBV7-6 with TRBJ2-2; D gene uncertain. CDR1 and CDR2 from the germline V gene are SGHVS and FNYEAQ. This CDR3 is 14 amino acids long. Trimming stripped 1 base from V and 4 bases from J, with 7 bases between. The CDR3: CASSLDTGTGELFF. The CDR3 DNA sequence: TGTGCCAGCAGCTTAGATACGGGCACCGGGGAGCTGTTTTTT.

Worth noting for this clonotype: This could be a read error, since a much larger clone is one nucleotide away. The genes are TRBV7-9 and TRBJ2-7; either TRBD1 or TRBD2 may supply D (5 bases each). CDR1 and CDR2 (germline): SEHNR, FQNEAQ (reference sequence). The CDR3 runs 14 residues. The CDR3 nucleotides read TGTACCAGCAGCTTCACGGGACGGCCGTACGAGCAGTACTTC. Translation gives CTSSFTGRPYEQYF.

Comment on this clonotype: Since a much larger clone is just one base distant, this may be a read error. The V call is TRBV9, the J call TRBJ2-6; D is unresolved. V gave up 8 bases and J gave up 0 bases, with 6 bases separating them. Germline values: CDR1 SGDLS, CDR2 YYNGEE. The CDR3 runs to 13 residues. The CDR3 coding sequence is TGTGCCAGTGAGAGCTCTGGGGCCAACGTCCTGACTTTC. Translated: CASESSGANVLTF.

In this sample, this clonotype turned up many times. The V and J genes are TRBV7-8 and TRBJ2-5; no clear D. CDR3 length equals 12 residues. CDR1 is SGHVS, CDR2 FQNEAQ, per germline. V was shortened by 4 bases and J by 4 bases, with 7 bases between the two germline ends. The CDR3 nucleotides read TGTGCCAGCAGCTCCCGTATAGAGACCCAGTACTTC. This gives the protein CASSSRIETQYF.

The genes are TRBV11-2 and TRBJ2-3; TRBD2 might be the D (6 bases). The CDR3 spans 15 residues. With 2 bases removed from V and 2 bases from J, the gap between germline ends came to 11 bases. The V gene's germline CDR1 is SGHAT and CDR2 FQNNGV. CDR3 protein: CASSLSAGPTDTQYF. CDR3 in DNA: TGTGCCAGCAGCTTATCGGCGGGACCCACAGATACGCAGTATTTT.

This clonotype was counted only a few times. This chain connects TRBV6-6 to TRBJ2-5, with D possibly TRBD1 on 5 matching bases. Deletions cut 0 bases from V and 5 bases from J, with 7 bases between. From germline, CDR1 is MNHNY and CDR2 SVGAGI (reference sequence). This CDR3 spans 13 amino acids. In DNA form, the CDR3 reads TGTGCCAGCAGTTACTCCAACAGGGAGACCCAGTACTTC. It codes for CASSYSNRETQYF.

This chain uses TRBV28 with TRBJ2-7; TRBD1 agrees at 8 bases. This CDR3 spans 15 amino acids. V shed 6 bases and J 3 bases; nucleotides not matched to a gene: 10. Germline lookup yields CDR1 MDHEN and CDR2 SYDVKM. This chain's CDR3 is CASRSDRGRGYEQYV. The CDR3 DNA reads TGTGCCAGCAGGTCCGACAGGGGAAGAGGCTACGAGCAGTACGTC.

This clonotype was counted ten times or more. The chain combines TRBV6-5 with TRBJ1-6; D not resolved. Germline CDR1 MNHEY, CDR2 SVGAGI. This CDR3 spans 14 amino acids. Trimming took 8 bases from V and 9 from J, leaving 17 bases between them. CDR3 amino acids: CASGWVPPGSPLHF. CDR3 DNA sequence: TGTGCCAGCGGATGGGTCCCCCCCGGTTCACCCCTCCACTTT.